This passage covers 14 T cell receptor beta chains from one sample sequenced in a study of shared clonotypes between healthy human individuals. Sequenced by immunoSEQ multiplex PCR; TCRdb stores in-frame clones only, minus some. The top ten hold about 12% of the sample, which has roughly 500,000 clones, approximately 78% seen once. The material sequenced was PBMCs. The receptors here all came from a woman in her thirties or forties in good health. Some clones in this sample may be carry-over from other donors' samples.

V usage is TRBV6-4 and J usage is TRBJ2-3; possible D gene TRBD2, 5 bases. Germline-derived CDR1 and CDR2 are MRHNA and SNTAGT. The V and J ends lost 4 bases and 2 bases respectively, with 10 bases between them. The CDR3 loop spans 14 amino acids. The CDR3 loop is CASSVEGFTDTQYF. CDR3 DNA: TGTGCCAGCAGTGTCGAGGGATTCACAGATACGCAGTATTTT.

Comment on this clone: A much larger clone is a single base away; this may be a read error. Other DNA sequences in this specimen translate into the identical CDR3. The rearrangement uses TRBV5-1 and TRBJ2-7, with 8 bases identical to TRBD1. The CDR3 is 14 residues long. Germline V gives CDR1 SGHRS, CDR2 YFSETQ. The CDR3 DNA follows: TGCGCCAGCAGCTTGACAGGGGGGCTGGACGAGCAGTACTTT. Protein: CASSLTGGLDEQYF.

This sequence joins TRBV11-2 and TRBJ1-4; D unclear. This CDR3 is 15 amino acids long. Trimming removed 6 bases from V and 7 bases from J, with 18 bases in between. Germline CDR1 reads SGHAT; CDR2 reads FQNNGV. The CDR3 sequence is CASRIWGGLSEKLFF. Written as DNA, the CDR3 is TGTGCCAGCAGGATTTGGGGTGGTTTAAGTGAAAAACTGTTTTTT.

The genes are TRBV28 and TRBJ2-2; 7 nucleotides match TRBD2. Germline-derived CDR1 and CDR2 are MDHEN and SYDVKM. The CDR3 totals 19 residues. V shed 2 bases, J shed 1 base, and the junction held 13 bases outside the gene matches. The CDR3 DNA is TGTGCCAGCAGTTTAGAACGTCTGGGGGGGTTTGAGAACACCGGGGAGCTGTTTTTT. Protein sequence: CASSLERLGGFENTGELFF.

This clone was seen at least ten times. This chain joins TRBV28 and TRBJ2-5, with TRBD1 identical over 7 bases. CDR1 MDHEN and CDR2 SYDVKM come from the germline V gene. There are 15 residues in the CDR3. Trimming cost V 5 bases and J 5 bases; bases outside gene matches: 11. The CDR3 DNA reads TGTGCCAGCAGTAACACAGAGGGGGCCCGGGAGACCCAGTACTTC. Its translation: CASSNTEGARETQYF. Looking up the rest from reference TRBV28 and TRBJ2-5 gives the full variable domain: DVKVTQSSRYLVKRTGEKVFLECVQDMDHENMFWYRQDPGLGLRLIYFSYDVKMKEKGDIPEGYSVSREKKERFSLILESASTNQTSMYLCASSNTEGARETQYFGPGTRLLVL.

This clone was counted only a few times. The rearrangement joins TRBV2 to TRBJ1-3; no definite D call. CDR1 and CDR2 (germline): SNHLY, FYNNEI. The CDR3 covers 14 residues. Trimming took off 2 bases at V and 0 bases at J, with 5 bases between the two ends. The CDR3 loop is CASSETSSGNTIYF. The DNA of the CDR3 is TGTGCCAGCAGTGAAACCAGCTCTGGAAACACCATATATTTT.

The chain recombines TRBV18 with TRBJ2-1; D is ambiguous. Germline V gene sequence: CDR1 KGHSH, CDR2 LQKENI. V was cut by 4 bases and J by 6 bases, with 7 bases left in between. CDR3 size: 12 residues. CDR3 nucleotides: TGTGCCAGCTCACTCACCTCCAATGAGCAGTTCTTC. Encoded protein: CASSLTSNEQFF.

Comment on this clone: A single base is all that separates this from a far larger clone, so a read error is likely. The CDR3 sequence is CASRGLAANEQFF. Written as DNA, the CDR3 is TGTGCCAGCAGGGGACTAGCGGCCAATGAGCAGTTCTTC. The chain has TRBV5-6 and TRBJ2-1; 11 nucleotides align to TRBD2. The CDR3 is made up of 13 amino acids. The junction had 1 base not matched to a gene; V was cut back by 5 bases and J by 6 bases. The germline V gene has CDR1 SGHDT and CDR2 YYEEEE.

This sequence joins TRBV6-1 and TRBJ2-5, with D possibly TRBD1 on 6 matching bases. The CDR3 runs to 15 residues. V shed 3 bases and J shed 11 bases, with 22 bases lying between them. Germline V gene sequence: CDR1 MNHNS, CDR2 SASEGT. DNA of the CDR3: TGTGCCAGCAGTGAGGGGGCAGGGGATGGGGGTGAGCAGTACTTC. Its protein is CASSEGAGDGGEQYF.

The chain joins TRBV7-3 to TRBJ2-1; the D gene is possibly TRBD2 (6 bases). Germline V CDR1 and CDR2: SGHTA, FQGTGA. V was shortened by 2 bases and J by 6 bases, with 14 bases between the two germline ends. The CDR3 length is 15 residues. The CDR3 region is CASSLLSGVVNEQFF. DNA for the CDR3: TGTGCCAGCAGCTTATTGTCGGGAGTCGTCAATGAGCAGTTCTTC.

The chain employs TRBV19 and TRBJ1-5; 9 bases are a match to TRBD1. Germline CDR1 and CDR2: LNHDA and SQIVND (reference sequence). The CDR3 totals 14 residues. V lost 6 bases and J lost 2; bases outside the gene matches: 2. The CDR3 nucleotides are TGTGCCAGTAGAAGGACAGGGGGCAATCAGCCCCAGCATTTT. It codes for CASRRTGGNQPQHF.

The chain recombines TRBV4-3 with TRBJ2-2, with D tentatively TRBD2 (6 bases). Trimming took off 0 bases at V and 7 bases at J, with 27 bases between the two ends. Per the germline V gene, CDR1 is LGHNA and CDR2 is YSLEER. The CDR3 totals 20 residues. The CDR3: CASSQDLLHSGRGGVGELFF. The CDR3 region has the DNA TGCGCCAGCAGCCAAGACCTGCTACATTCCGGGCGGGGTGGTGTCGGGGAGCTGTTTTTT.

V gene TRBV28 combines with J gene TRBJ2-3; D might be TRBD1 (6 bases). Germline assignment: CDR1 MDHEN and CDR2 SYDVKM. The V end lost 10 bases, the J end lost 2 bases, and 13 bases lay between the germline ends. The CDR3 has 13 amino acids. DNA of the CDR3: TGTGCCATCCTCGGACAGATCACAGATACGCAGTATTTT. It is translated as CAILGQITDTQYF.

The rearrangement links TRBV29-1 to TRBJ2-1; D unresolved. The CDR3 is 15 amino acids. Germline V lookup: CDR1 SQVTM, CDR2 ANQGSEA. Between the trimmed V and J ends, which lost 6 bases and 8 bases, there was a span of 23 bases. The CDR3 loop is CSVPIPGPLYDEQFF. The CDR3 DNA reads TGCAGCGTCCCCATCCCCGGGCCCCTTTACGATGAGCAGTTCTTC.